This is a list of T cell receptor beta chains from one sample in a study of beta chain features in type 1 diabetes. TCRdb keeps only in-frame clones here, not all; method: immunoSEQ multiplex PCR. The sample holds 600,000 to 700,000 clones, over 10% seen once. Sequenced material: naive CD4+ T cells from blood. The receptors stem from a man between 25 and 39 years old with type 1 diabetes. Both conserved end residues are part of each CDR3. D genes are given only for firm matches. The size entry is marked missing in some rows and otherwise reads once, few, many or a size class.

D,size,V,J,DNA,CDR3
NA,few,TRBV30,TRBJ2-7,TGTGCCTGGACCCCTGAAGGGGCCCCCTTTACCTACGAGCAGTACTTC,CAWTPEGAPFTYEQYF
NA,few,TRBV29-1,TRBJ2-3,TGCAGCGTAGAGAACAGGGTGAGCACAGATACGCAGTATTTT,CSVENRVSTDTQYF
TRBD1,few,TRBV5-4,TRBJ1-1,TGTGCCAGCAGCTCTGGGACAGGGGGTGACACTGAAGCTTTCTTT,CASSSGTGGDTEAFF
NA,few,TRBV18,TRBJ1-1,TGTGCCAGCTCACCAACCCAGACGTTAACTGAAGCTTTCTTT,CASSPTQTLTEAFF
NA,NA,TRBV7-2,TRBJ2-7,TGTGCCAGCAGCTCCTCCTCCGGGGAGCCCTACTACGAGCAGTACTTC,CASSSSSGEPYYEQYF
NA,NA,TRBV2,TRBJ1-4,TGTGCCAGCAGGTCGGACAGCGCAACTAATGAAAAACTGTTTTTT,CASRSDSATNEKLFF
TRBD2,NA,TRBV14,TRBJ2-5,TGTGCCAGCAGCCCGTCCGGCGCGGGGGGGCGAGAGACCCAGTACTTC,CASSPSGAGGRETQYF
TRBD1,NA,TRBV7-7,TRBJ2-5,TGTGCCAGCACCGTGGGACAGGGGGAGACCCAGTACTTC,CASTVGQGETQYF
NA,NA,TRBV30,TRBJ1-2,TGTGCCTGGAGGGGAGAGGGATTGAGATATGGCTACACCTTC,CAWRGEGLRYGYTF
NA,few,TRBV30,TRBJ2-2,TGTGCCTGGAAAAGACAGGGGACTAACGCGAACACCGGGGAGCTGTTTTTT,CAWKRQGTNANTGELFF
TRBD1,few,TRBV9,TRBJ1-1,TGTGCCAGCAGCCCGCGACAGGGGAGCACTGAAGCTTTCTTT,CASSPRQGSTEAFF
NA,few,TRBV7-2,TRBJ2-4,TGTGCCAGCAGCTTAGCGTCGACAGGCCCGACGGGAGAAAACATTCAGTACTTC,CASSLASTGPTGENIQYF
TRBD1,few,TRBV19,TRBJ1-5,TGTGCCAGTAGTATCCTAAGGGACAGGAGTAGCAATCAGCCCCAGCATTTT,CASSILRDRSSNQPQHF
NA,few,TRBV11-2,TRBJ1-6,TGTGCCAGCACCTCCGGTAATTCACCCCTCCACTTT,CASTSGNSPLHF
NA,NA,TRBV2,TRBJ2-3,TGTGCGACGAGGGGGGAGGCAGATACGCAGTATTTT,CATRGEADTQYF
TRBD2,NA,TRBV4-3,TRBJ2-3,TGCGCCAGCAGCCCGCATAGCGGGGTGGCGGGAGATACGCAGTATTTT,CASSPHSGVAGDTQYF
NA,few,TRBV5-4,TRBJ2-7,TGTGCCAGCAGCTTGGAAGTGACATCCGGCGAGCAGTACTTC,CASSLEVTSGEQYF
TRBD1,few,TRBV18,TRBJ1-5,TGTGCCAGCTCACCCGGGACAGCCGATAGCAATCAGCCCCAGCATTTT,CASSPGTADSNQPQHF
NA,NA,TRBV28,TRBJ2-1,TGTGCCAGCAGTTCCCAGGATTCCCATGAGCAGTTCTTC,CASSSQDSHEQFF
NA,NA,TRBV12-5,TRBJ2-5,TGTGCTAGTGGTTTGCCCGGGGCGCTCCGGGAGACCCAGTACTTC,CASGLPGALRETQYF
NA,NA,TRBV9,TRBJ1-2,TGTGCCAGCAGCGTAGGTTCACAGCCTGCTGGCTACACCTTC,CASSVGSQPAGYTF
NA,NA,TRBV5-1,TRBJ2-7,TGCGCCAGCAGCTTGGGGGAGCTGAGGGAGCAGTACTTC,CASSLGELREQYF
NA,few,TRBV28,TRBJ2-3,TGTGCCAGCAGTTTATACGATACGCAGTATTTT,CASSLYDTQYF
NA,few,TRBV10-3,TRBJ2-2,TGTGCCATCGCAGGGAGACCCGGGGGCACCGGGGAGCTGTTTTTT,CAIAGRPGGTGELFF
NA,few,TRBV7-8,TRBJ2-1,TGTGCCAGCAGCTTAGAACTCCGACCGGGCAATGAGCAGTTCTTC,CASSLELRPGNEQFF
TRBD1,NA,TRBV28,TRBJ2-7,TGTGCCAGCAGTCCGCCCCCAGGGGGCGGTTACGAGCAGTACTTC,CASSPPPGGGYEQYF
TRBD1,NA,TRBV11-2,TRBJ1-3,TGTGCCAGCAGCTTCCAACAGGGGTCCGGAAACACCATATATTTT,CASSFQQGSGNTIYF
NA,few,TRBV6-5,TRBJ2-3,TGTGCCAGCAGTTACGAAGCGGGTCTAAGCACAGATACGCAGTATTTT,CASSYEAGLSTDTQYF
TRBD1,NA,TRBV7-2,TRBJ1-5,TGTGCCAGCAGGGCCACAGGGGGCTATCAGCCCCAGCATTTT,CASRATGGYQPQHF
NA,NA,TRBV19,TRBJ2-2,TGTGCCAGTAGTATAAGCGGCAACCCTGGACGTACCGGGGAGCTGTTTTTT,CASSISGNPGRTGELFF
NA,few,TRBV5-4,TRBJ2-7,TGTGCCAGCAGTCCGACGGAGCATTTCCACGAGCAGTACTTC,CASSPTEHFHEQYF
TRBD1,NA,TRBV29-1,TRBJ2-7,TGCAGCGTTGAGTTTGGGACAGGGAGCTCCTACGAGCAGTACTTC,CSVEFGTGSSYEQYF
NA,few,TRBV15,TRBJ1-4,TGTGCCACCAGCAGGCCCCAGGGTGAAAAACTGTTTTTT,CATSRPQGEKLFF
NA,NA,TRBV28,TRBJ1-5,TGTGCCAGCAGCGGAGGGGGGAAAGGCCAGCCCCAGCATTTT,CASSGGGKGQPQHF
NA,NA,TRBV7-2,TRBJ1-6,TGTGCCAGCAGCGCCCCAGGGGAAGTGCGGTCACCCCTCCACTTT,CASSAPGEVRSPLHF
NA,NA,TRBV7-2,TRBJ2-5,TGTGCCAGCAGCCTGCGACCCGGCGTTCAAGAGACCCAGTACTTC,CASSLRPGVQETQYF
NA,few,TRBV6-1,TRBJ1-5,TGTGCCAGCAGTGGCCCAGACACTAGGTTCTATAGCAATCAGCCCCAGCATTTT,CASSGPDTRFYSNQPQHF
TRBD1,few,TRBV6-5,TRBJ2-7,TGTGCCAGCAGTCCGGGACAGTCCTACGAGCAGTACTTC,CASSPGQSYEQYF
NA,few,TRBV27,TRBJ2-7,TGTGCCAGCAGTTGGGGAGGCTCGGGTGAGCAGTACTTC,CASSWGGSGEQYF
NA,NA,TRBV29-1,TRBJ2-3,TGCAGCGTTGGGGGGACAAGAAGCACAGATACGCAGTATTTT,CSVGGTRSTDTQYF
NA,few,TRBV27,TRBJ2-7,TGTGCCAGCAGATTCGGGGCCCTCAAGGAGCAGTACTTC,CASRFGALKEQYF
TRBD1,few,TRBV29-1,TRBJ2-3,TGCAGCGTTGTCTTTTTTGGACAGGCGACTAGCACAGATACGCAGTATTTT,CSVVFFGQATSTDTQYF
NA,few,TRBV7-9,TRBJ2-5,TGTGCCAGCAGCCTCGGCGGCGGGGAGACCCAGTACTTC,CASSLGGGETQYF
NA,few,TRBV6-1,TRBJ1-1,TGTGCCAGCAGTGAAGCGGCAGGGGATTGGTGGCCAGCTTTCTTT,CASSEAAGDWWPAFF
NA,NA,TRBV5-8,TRBJ2-2,TGTGCCAGCAGCTTAGGGGCCGGGGAGCTGTTTTTT,CASSLGAGELFF
NA,NA,TRBV18,TRBJ1-4,TGTGCCAGCTCACCCGAGACACAGAATGAAAAACTGTTTTTT,CASSPETQNEKLFF
NA,NA,TRBV4-3,TRBJ1-4,TGCGCCAGCAGCCAAGATCGACGACAGGCTAATGAAAAACTGTTTTTT,CASSQDRRQANEKLFF
TRBD1,NA,TRBV19,TRBJ2-3,TGTGCCAGTAGTATCCTCCCGGCGGACAGGGGACGGCCAGATACGCAGTATTTT,CASSILPADRGRPDTQYF